The rows below give T cell receptor beta chains drawn from one sample of a study of PD-L1 blockade in urothelial cancer. Libraries were prepared by immunoSEQ multiplex PCR; TCRdb keeps only in-frame clonotypes and omits some of them. The table has 98,000 or so clones, around 90% seen once. Sequences were derived from PBMCs, sampled around atezolizumab (anti-PD-L1) treatment. These receptors were obtained from a man aged 55 to 70 with urothelial cancer. The CDR3 runs from the conserved cysteine through the conserved F or W. The D gene is left open where the match is weak. Size is omitted from some rows. Given values are once, few, many or a class for expanded clones.

>TRBD1|.|TRBV6-6|TRBJ1-4
TGTGCCAGCAGCATCCCCACAGGGGCGGGGGAAAAACTGTTTTTT
CASSIPTGAGEKLFF
>.|.|TRBV5-1|TRBJ2-1
TGCGCCAGCAGCCCGAGGGCGAATGAGCAGTTCTTC
CASSPRANEQFF
>.|.|TRBV5-1|TRBJ1-4
TGCGCCAGCAGCTCGGAGGAGGGTTTCTATGAAAAACTGTTTTTT
CASSSEEGFYEKLFF
>TRBD2|.|TRBV4-3|TRBJ2-3
TGCGCCAGCAGCCCACTTGGGAGGAGTAGCGGGGAATATACGCAGTATTTT
CASSPLGRSSGEYTQYF
>TRBD1|few|TRBV5-1|TRBJ1-1
TGCGCCAGCAGCTTTGGGACAGGGAACACTGAAGCTTTCTTT
CASSFGTGNTEAFF
>TRBD2|.|TRBV7-2|TRBJ2-7
TGTGCCAGCAGCTCGGGGGGGGGAACCTACGAGCAGTACTTC
CASSSGGGTYEQYF
>.|once|TRBV14|TRBJ2-1
TGTGCCAGCAGCCATTTCACAGATGAGCAGTTCTTC
CASSHFTDEQFF
>.|.|TRBV5-1|TRBJ2-2
TGCGCCAGCAGCTTGGCTCGGGGGAACACCGGGGAGCTGTTTTTT
CASSLARGNTGELFF
>.|.|TRBV6-1|TRBJ1-1
TGTGCCAGCAGTGAATATTGGAGTCGGACTGAAGCTTTCTTT
CASSEYWSRTEAFF
>.|.|TRBV5-6|TRBJ1-1
TGTGCCAGCAGCCCCGGACACCTCGGAGGGACTGAAGCTTTCTTT
CASSPGHLGGTEAFF
>.|few|TRBV30|TRBJ2-7
TGTGCCTGGAGTACCGGGTCCCACGAGCAGTACTTC
CAWSTGSHEQYF
>.|.|TRBV5-1|TRBJ2-3
TGCGCCAGCAGCTGGGGTGCGGACAGCCCCACAGATACGCAGTATTTT
CASSWGADSPTDTQYF
>TRBD2|.|TRBV4-3|TRBJ2-1
TGCGCCAGCAGCCAACAAAGGGACGGACTAGCTTCGAATGAGCAGTTCTTC
CASSQQRDGLASNEQFF
>TRBD2|.|TRBV5-1|TRBJ2-5
TGCGCCAGCAGCCTAGGGGAGGGAGTGACCCAGTACTTC
CASSLGEGVTQYF
>TRBD1|once|TRBV2|TRBJ1-2
TGTGCCAGCAGTACCGGGACAGGGTATGGCTACACCTTC
CASSTGTGYGYTF
>.|.|TRBV7-3|TRBJ2-1
TGTGCCAGCAGCTTAAACTCGGCAGGGCTATTCGATGAGCAGTTCTTC
CASSLNSAGLFDEQFF
>TRBD2|.|TRBV11-3|TRBJ2-3
TGTGCCAGCAGCTCGGGACTAGTACACACAGATACGCAGTATTTT
CASSSGLVHTDTQYF
>TRBD1|.|TRBV7-9|TRBJ2-5
TGTGCCAGCAGCCTCCTGACAGGGCTCCTACAAGAGACCCAGTACTTC
CASSLLTGLLQETQYF
>.|.|TRBV7-2|TRBJ1-1
TGTGCCAGCAGCTTAGGGGCAGTCGTTACGGCTTTCTTT
CASSLGAVVTAFF
>TRBD1|.|TRBV14|TRBJ1-2
TGTGCCAGCAGTCTGGGGACAGGGGCCCTTAACTATGGCTACACCTTC
CASSLGTGALNYGYTF
>.|.|TRBV5-5|TRBJ1-1
TGTGCCAGCAGCTTACAGGGACCGAACACTGAAGCTTTCTTT
CASSLQGPNTEAFF
>TRBD2|.|TRBV10-3|TRBJ2-2
TGTGCCATCAGTGGGCGGGGGGGAACCGGGGAGCTGTTTTTT
CAISGRGGTGELFF